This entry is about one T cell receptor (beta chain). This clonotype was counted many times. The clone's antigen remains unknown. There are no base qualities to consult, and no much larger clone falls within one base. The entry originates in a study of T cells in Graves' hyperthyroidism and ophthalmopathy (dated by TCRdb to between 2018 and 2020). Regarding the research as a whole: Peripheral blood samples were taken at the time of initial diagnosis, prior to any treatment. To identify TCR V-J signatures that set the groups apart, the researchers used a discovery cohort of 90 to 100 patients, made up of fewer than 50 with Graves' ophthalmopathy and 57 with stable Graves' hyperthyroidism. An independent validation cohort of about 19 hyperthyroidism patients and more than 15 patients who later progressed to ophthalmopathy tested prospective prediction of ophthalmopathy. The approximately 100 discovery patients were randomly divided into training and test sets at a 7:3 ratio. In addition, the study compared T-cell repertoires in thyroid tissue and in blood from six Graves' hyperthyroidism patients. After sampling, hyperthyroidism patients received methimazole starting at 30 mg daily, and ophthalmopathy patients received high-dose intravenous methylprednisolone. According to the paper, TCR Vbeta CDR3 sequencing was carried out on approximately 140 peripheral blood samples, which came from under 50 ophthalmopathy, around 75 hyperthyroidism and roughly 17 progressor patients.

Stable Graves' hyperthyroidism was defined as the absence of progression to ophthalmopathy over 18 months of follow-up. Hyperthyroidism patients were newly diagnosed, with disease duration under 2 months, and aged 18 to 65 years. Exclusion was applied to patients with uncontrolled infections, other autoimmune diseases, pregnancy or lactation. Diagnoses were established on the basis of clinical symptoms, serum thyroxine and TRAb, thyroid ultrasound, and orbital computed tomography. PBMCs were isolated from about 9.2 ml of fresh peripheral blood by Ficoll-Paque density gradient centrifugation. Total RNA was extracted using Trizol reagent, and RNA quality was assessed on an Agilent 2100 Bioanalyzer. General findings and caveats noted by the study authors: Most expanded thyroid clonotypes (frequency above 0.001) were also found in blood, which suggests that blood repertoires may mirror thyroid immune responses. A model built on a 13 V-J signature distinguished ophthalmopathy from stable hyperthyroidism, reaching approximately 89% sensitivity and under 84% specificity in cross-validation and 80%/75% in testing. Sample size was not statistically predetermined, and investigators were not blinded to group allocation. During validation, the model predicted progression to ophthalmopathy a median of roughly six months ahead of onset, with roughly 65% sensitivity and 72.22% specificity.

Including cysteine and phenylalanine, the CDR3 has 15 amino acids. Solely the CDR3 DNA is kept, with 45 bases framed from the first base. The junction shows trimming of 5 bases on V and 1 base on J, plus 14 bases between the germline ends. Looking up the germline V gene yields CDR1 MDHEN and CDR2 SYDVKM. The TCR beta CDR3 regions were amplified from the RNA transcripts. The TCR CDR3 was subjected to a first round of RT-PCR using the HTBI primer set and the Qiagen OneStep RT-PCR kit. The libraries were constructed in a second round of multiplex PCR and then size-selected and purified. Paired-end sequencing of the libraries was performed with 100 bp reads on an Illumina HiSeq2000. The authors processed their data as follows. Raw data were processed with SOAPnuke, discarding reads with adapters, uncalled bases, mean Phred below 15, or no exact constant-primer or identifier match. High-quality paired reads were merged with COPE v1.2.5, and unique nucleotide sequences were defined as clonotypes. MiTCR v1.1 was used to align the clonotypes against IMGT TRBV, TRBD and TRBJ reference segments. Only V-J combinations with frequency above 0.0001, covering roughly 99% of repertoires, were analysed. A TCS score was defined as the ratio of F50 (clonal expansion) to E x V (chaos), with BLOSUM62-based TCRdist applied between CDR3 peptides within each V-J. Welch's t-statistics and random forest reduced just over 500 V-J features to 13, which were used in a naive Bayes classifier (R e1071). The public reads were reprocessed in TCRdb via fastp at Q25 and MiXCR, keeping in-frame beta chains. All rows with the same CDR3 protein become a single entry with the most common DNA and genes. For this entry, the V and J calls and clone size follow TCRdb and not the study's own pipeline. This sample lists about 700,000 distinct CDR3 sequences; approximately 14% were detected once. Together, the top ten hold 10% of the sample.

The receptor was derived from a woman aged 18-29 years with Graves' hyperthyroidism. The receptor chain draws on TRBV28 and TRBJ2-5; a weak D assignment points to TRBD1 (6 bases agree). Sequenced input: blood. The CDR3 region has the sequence CASSPGTWGQETQYF. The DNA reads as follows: TGTGCCAGCAGTCCAGGGACATGGGGCCAAGAGACCCAGTACTTC.